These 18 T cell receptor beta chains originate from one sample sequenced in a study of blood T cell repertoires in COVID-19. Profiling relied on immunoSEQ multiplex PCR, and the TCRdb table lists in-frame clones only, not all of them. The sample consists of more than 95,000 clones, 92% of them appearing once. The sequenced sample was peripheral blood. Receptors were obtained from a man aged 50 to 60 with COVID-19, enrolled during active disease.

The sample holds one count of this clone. The DNA for the CDR3 is TGTGCCAGTAGTTCGGACAGGGCCTACGAGCAGTACTTC. Protein sequence: CASSSDRAYEQYF. The J gene is TRBJ2-7, the V gene TRBV19, with 8 bases identical to TRBD1. The CDR3 has 13 amino acids. CDR1 and CDR2 (germline): LNHDA, SQIVND (reference sequence). V was clipped by 5 bases and J by 2 bases; unmatched bases: 2.

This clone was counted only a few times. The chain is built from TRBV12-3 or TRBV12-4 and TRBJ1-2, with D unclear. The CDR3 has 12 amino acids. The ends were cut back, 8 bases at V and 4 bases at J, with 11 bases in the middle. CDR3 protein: CASSGGTYGYTF. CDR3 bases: TGTGCCAGCTCGGGTGGTACCTATGGCTACACCTTC.

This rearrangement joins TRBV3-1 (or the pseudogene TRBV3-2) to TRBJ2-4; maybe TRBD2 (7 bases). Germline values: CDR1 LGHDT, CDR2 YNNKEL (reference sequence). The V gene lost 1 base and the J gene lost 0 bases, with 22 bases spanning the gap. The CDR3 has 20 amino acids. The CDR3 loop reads CASSQGEGGGYLLAKNIQYF. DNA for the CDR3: TGTGCCAGCAGCCAAGGGGAGGGAGGGGGTTACTTATTAGCCAAAAACATTCAGTACTTC.

For the CDR3, the DNA is TGTGCCAGCAGCGTAGAGAGTAGCGGGAGGAGGAATGAGCAGTTCTTC. As protein: CASSVESSGRRNEQFF. This sequence joins TRBV9 and TRBJ2-1; 10 positions agree with TRBD2. J gave up 7 bases and V 0 bases, and 7 bases lay outside the gene matches. This CDR3 comprises 16 residues. Germline loops: CDR1 SGDLS, CDR2 YYNGEE. Based on the CDR3 plus reference TRBV9 and TRBJ2-1, the full variable domain is DSGVTQTPKHLITATGQRVTLRCSPRSGDLSVYWYQQSLDQGLQFLIQYYNGEERAKGNILERFSAQQFPDLHSELNLSSLELGDSALYFCASSVESSGRRNEQFFGPGTRLTVL.

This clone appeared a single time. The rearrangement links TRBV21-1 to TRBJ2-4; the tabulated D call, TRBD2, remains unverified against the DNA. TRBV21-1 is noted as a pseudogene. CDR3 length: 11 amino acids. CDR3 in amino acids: CAIRDLNIQYF. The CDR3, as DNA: TGTGCCATCCGGGATCTCAACATTCAGTACTTC.

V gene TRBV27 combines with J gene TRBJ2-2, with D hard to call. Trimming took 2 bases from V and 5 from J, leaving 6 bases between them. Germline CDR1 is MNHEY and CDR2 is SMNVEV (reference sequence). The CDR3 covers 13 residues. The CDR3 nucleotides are TGTGCCAGCAGTTTAGTGGAGACCGGGGAGCTGTTTTTT. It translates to CASSLVETGELFF.

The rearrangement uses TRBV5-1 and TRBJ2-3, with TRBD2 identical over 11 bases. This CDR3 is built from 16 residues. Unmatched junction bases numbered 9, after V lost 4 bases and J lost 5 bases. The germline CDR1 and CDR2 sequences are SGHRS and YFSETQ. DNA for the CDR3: TGCGCCAGCAGCCGAGGGACTAGCGGAAGCGGAGATACGCAGTATTTT. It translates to CASSRGTSGSGDTQYF.

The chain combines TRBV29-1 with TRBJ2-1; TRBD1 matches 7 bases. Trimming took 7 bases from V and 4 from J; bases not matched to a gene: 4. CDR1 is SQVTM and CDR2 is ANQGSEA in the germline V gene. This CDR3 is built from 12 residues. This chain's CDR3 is CSAGTEYNEQFF. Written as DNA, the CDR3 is TGCAGCGCCGGGACAGAATACAATGAGCAGTTCTTC.

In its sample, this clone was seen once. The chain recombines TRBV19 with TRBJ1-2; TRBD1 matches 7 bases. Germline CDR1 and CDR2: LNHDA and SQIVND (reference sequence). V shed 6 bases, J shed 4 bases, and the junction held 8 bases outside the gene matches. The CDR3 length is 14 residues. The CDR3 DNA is TGTGCCAGTAGATTCAACAGGGGAACCTATGGCTACACCTTC. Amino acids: CASRFNRGTYGYTF.

CDR3 region: CASSPGGQTQYF. The CDR3 DNA sequence: TGTGCCAGCAGCCCCGGGGGACAGACCCAGTACTTC. The rearrangement uses TRBV9 and TRBJ2-5; possibly TRBD2 for D (6 bases). Germline V gene lookup returns CDR1 SGDLS and CDR2 YYNGEE. The CDR3 is 12 residues long. Trimming shortened V by 4 bases and J by 6 bases, and 10 bases separated the two germline ends.

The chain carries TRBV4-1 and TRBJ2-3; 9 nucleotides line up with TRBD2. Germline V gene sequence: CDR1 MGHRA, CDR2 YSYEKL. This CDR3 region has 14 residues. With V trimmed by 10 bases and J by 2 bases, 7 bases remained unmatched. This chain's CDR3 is CATRLAENTDTQYF. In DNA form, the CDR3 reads TGCGCCACCAGACTAGCGGAGAACACAGATACGCAGTATTTT.

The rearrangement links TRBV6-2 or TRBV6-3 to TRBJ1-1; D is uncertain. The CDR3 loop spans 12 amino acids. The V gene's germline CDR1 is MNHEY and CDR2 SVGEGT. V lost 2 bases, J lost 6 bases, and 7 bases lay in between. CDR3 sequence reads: CASSYESAEAFF. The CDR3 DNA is TGTGCCAGCAGTTACGAGAGCGCTGAAGCTTTCTTT.

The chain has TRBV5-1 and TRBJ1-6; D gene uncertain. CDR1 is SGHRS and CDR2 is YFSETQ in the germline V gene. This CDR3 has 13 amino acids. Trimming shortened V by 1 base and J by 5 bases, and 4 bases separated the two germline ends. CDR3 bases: TGCGCCAGCAGCTTGTCTCATAATTCACCCCTCCACTTT. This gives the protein CASSLSHNSPLHF. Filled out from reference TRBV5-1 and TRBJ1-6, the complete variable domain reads KAGVTQTPRYLIKTRGQQVTLSCSPISGHRSVSWYQQTPGQGLQFLFEYFSETQRNKGNFPGRFSGRQFSNSRSEMNVSTLELGDSALYLCASSLSHNSPLHFGNGTRLTVT.

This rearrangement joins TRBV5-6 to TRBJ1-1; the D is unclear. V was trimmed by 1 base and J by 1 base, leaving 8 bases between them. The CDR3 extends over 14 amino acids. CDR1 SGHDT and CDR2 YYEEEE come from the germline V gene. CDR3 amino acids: CASSLWQENTEAFF. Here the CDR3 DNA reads TGTGCCAGCAGCTTGTGGCAGGAGAACACTGAAGCTTTCTTT.

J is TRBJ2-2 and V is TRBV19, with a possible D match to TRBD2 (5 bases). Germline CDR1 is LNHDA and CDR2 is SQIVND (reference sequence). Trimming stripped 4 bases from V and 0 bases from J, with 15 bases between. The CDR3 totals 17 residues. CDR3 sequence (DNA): TGTGCCAGTAGTACGGTAGCGCAAGAGCCGAACACCGGGGAGCTGTTTTTT. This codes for CASSTVAQEPNTGELFF.

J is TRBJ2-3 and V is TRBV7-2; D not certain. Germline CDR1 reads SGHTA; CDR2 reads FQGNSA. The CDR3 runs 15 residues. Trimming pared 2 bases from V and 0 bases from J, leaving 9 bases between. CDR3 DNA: TGTGCCAGCAGCTTACGGGTATCTAGCACAGATACGCAGTATTTT. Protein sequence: CASSLRVSSTDTQYF.

The CDR3 coding sequence is TGTGCCAGCAGCCAATCCCGACAGAACCAAGCTTTCTTT. Translation: CASSQSRQNQAFF. The genes are TRBV3-1 (or the pseudogene TRBV3-2) and TRBJ1-1; D may be TRBD1 (5 bases). Trimming removed 2 bases at V and 9 bases at J, with 13 bases between. Germline loops: CDR1 LGHDT, CDR2 YNNKEL (reference sequence). The CDR3 sequence is 13 residues long.

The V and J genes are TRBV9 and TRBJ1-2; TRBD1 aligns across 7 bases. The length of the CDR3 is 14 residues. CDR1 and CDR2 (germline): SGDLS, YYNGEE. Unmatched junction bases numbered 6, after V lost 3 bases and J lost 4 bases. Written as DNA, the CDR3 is TGTGCCAGCAGCGGTCGGACAGGACCCTATGGCTACACCTTC. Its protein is CASSGRTGPYGYTF.